A single sample is the source of the 5 T cell receptor beta chains below, sequenced in a study of blood T cells in healthy people across ages. The use of a sample-barcoded 5' primer and a J-beta primer mix characterized a second PCR of roughly 6 to 11 cycles. A single record per CDR3 protein comes from TCRdb applying MiXCR to the 5' RACE reads. The table lists 700,000 to 800,000 distinct CDR3 sequences, 35% to 45% of them singletons. Sequences were obtained from blood. The source is a woman aged 60-75 years in good health.

Many counts were recorded for this clonotype. The chain combines TRBV7-2 with TRBJ1-2; D is unclear. This CDR3 has 13 amino acids. The V gene's germline CDR1 is SGHTA and CDR2 FQGNSA. Trimming stripped 5 bases from V and 4 bases from J, with 11 bases between. CDR3 DNA sequence: TGTGCCAGCAGCGTTACAGAGCTCTATGGCTACACCTTC. This encodes CASSVTELYGYTF.

The J gene is TRBJ2-3, the V gene TRBV4-2; TRBD2 aligns across 10 bases. Trimming cost V 0 bases and J 6 bases; bases outside gene matches: 6. Germline V gene data show CDR1 as LGHNA and CDR2 as YNFKEQ. This CDR3 is built from 16 residues. The CDR3 DNA reads as TGTGCCAGCAGCCAAGAGACAGCGGGGGGGCCCGATACGCAGTATTTT. The encoded protein is CASSQETAGGPDTQYF.

This chain uses TRBV7-2 with TRBJ2-1, with a weak D call TRBD2 (5 bases). V lost 1 base to trimming and J lost 10 bases, with 14 bases between them. Per germline, CDR1 SGHTA and CDR2 FQGNSA. The CDR3 totals 14 residues. This chain's CDR3 is CASSLGLGRGEQFF. DNA for the CDR3: TGTGCCAGCAGCTTAGGGCTTGGGCGCGGGGAGCAGTTCTTC.

This rearrangement joins TRBV7-9 to TRBJ1-5; 7 positions agree with TRBD1. J gave up 3 bases and V 5 bases, and 4 bases lay outside the gene matches. The CDR3 is 14 residues long. CDR1 and CDR2 (germline): SEHNR, FQNEAQ (reference sequence). The CDR3 is CASSIGQDNQPQHF. CDR3 bases: TGTGCCAGCAGCATAGGACAGGACAATCAGCCCCAGCATTTT.

This clonotype was counted once. V usage is TRBV30 and J usage is TRBJ1-1; D is unresolved. Trimming removed 4 bases at V and 5 bases at J, with 14 bases between. The germline V gene encodes CDR1 GTSNPN and CDR2 SVGIG (reference sequence). This CDR3 comprises 13 residues. This CDR3 reads CAWNRDLRTEAFF. The CDR3, as DNA: TGTGCCTGGAATCGGGATTTGAGAACTGAAGCTTTCTTT.